These 28 T cell receptor beta chains originate from one sample sequenced in a study of molecular identifiers for immune sequencing clone quantification. TCRdb redid the calling of the PCR reads with MiXCR, one entry per CDR3 protein. Among around 470,000 distinct CDR3 sequences listed, approximately 25% were seen once. The specimen was naive CD8+ T cells from blood, with Jurkat cell RNA spiked in. The subset here: FACS-sorted CD8+CD4-CCR7+CD45RA+ naive T cells. The receptors stem from a human donor in good health. Some libraries in this study had Jurkat cell RNA spiked in.

On this clonotype itself: A much larger clone is a single base away; this may be a read error. The V call is TRBV7-9, the J call TRBJ2-1; 7 nucleotides match TRBD1. Germline assignment: CDR1 SEHNR and CDR2 FQNEAQ (reference sequence). This CDR3 is 15 amino acids long. The CDR3 reads CASSSQGGQDNAQFF. The CDR3 DNA follows: TGTGCCAGCAGCTCCCAAGGGGGCCAGGACAATGCGCAGTTCTTC.

In this sample, this clonotype turned up a few times. The rearrangement links TRBV6-2 or TRBV6-3 to TRBJ2-2; a weak D match, TRBD1 (6 bases). V lost 8 bases and J lost 7, with 20 bases in between. CDR1 and CDR2 from the germline V gene are MNHEY and SVGEGT. This CDR3 spans 15 amino acids. CDR3 coding DNA: TGTGCCAGCCTCAATACAGGGAGTGGCGTCGGGGAGCTGTTTTTT. This sequence encodes CASLNTGSGVGELFF.

Turning to this clonotype: A much larger clone lies a single base off, so this may be a read error. The V and J genes are TRBV24-1 and TRBJ2-1; 8 nucleotides line up with TRBD1. V shed 2 bases and J 8 bases; nucleotides not matched to a gene: 13. The length of the CDR3 is 17 residues. Germline CDR1 and CDR2: KGHDR and SFDVKD. CDR3 sequence: CATSDSVTGGQVDEQFF. The CDR3 DNA sequence: TGTGCCACCAGTGATTCGGTCACAGGGGGGCAAGTGGATGAGCAGTTCTTC.

The chain couples TRBV2 to TRBJ1-1; D possibly corresponds to TRBD1 (5 bases). The CDR3 is 18 amino acids. CDR1 and CDR2 (germline): SNHLY, FYNNEI. V dropped 0 bases and J dropped 1 base, with 18 bases sitting between them. The DNA for the CDR3 is TGTGCCAGCAGTGAAGCAGGAGGGGCTAGACTCGGGAACACTGAAGCTTTCTTT. Translating it yields CASSEAGGARLGNTEAFF.

The table lists this clonotype with many counts. The V and J genes are TRBV7-9 and TRBJ1-1; no definite D call. Per the germline V gene, CDR1 is SEHNR and CDR2 is FQNEAQ (reference sequence). V was pared by 5 bases and J by 11 bases, with 18 bases between. CDR3 length: 13 residues. The DNA of the CDR3 is TGTGCCAGCAGCCCCGCCTCGGAGAGGAGGGCTTTCTTT. Protein sequence: CASSPASERRAFF.

In this sample, this clonotype turned up a few times. The chain combines TRBV6-1 with TRBJ1-5; TRBD1 might be the D (5 bases). The CDR3 is 15 amino acids. Germline lookup yields CDR1 MNHNS and CDR2 SASEGT. Trimming removed 5 bases from V and 7 bases from J, with 18 bases in between. CDR3 bases: TGTGCCAGCAGTCCTCATGGAGGGGCTCTCCAGCCCCAGCATTTT. It specifies CASSPHGGALQPQHF.

This chain connects TRBV7-2 to TRBJ2-1; TRBD2 might be the D (5 bases). Germline V CDR1 and CDR2: SGHTA, FQGNSA. Trimming removed 1 base from V and 3 bases from J, with 13 bases in between. CDR3 length: 16 amino acids. The CDR3 protein is CASSLEPSIVYNEQFF. Here the CDR3 DNA reads TGTGCCAGCAGCTTAGAACCTAGCATCGTCTACAATGAGCAGTTCTTC.

This clonotype was counted ten times or more. The J gene is TRBJ1-1, the V gene TRBV6-2 or TRBV6-3; a possible D gene is TRBD1 (6 bases). Germline assignment: CDR1 MNHEY and CDR2 SVGEGT. The length of the CDR3 is 14 residues. V gave up 4 bases and J gave up 3 bases, with 12 bases separating them. CDR3 region: CASSSGAMDTEAFF. CDR3 bases: TGTGCCAGCAGTTCAGGGGCCATGGACACTGAAGCTTTCTTT.

V and J are TRBV20-1 and TRBJ2-7, with 9 bases that match TRBD1. V dropped 6 bases and J dropped 5; count of bases not matched to a gene: 14. This CDR3 spans 15 amino acids. The V gene's germline CDR1 is DFQATT and CDR2 SNEGSKA (reference sequence). CDR3 in amino acids: CSAADRGLPPHEQYF. CDR3 sequence (DNA): TGCAGTGCCGCGGACAGGGGCTTGCCTCCCCACGAGCAGTACTTC.

This clonotype was picked up a small number of times. V and J are TRBV27 and TRBJ2-1; the D gene could be TRBD1 or TRBD2 (6 bases each). CDR1 and CDR2 (germline): MNHEY, SMNVEV (reference sequence). Trimming removed 4 bases at V and 2 bases at J, with 9 bases between. The CDR3 loop spans 14 amino acids. The CDR3: CASSSRGPYNEQFF. The CDR3 DNA sequence: TGTGCCAGCAGTTCCCGGGGGCCCTACAATGAGCAGTTCTTC.

Concerning this clonotype: A much larger clone differs by one base, so this may be a read error. The gene calls are TRBV28 and TRBJ1-1; 9 bases fit TRBD1. CDR3 length equals 14 residues. Germline-derived CDR1 and CDR2 are MDHEN and SYDVKM. The DNA of the CDR3 is TGTGCCAGCAGTGCCGGGACAGGGAGGACTGCAGCTTTCTTT. It specifies CASSAGTGRTAAFF.

This clonotype has a count of ten or more. V usage is TRBV29-1 and J usage is TRBJ2-2, with D possibly being TRBD1 (5 bases). The CDR3 contains 15 residues. CDR1 SQVTM and CDR2 ANQGSEA come from the germline V gene. V gave up 4 bases and J gave up 2 bases, with 14 bases separating them. The chain's CDR3 is CSVAVAQGNTGELFF. In DNA, the CDR3 is TGCAGCGTTGCGGTAGCTCAGGGCAACACCGGGGAGCTGTTTTTT.

Comments on this clonotype: A much larger clone is a single base away; this may be a read error. The CDR3 carries no conserved terminal phenylalanine or tryptophan, so it likely arises from a read error. This chain uses TRBV2 with TRBJ1-5; D is possibly TRBD1 (6 bases). This CDR3 region has 16 residues. V lost 6 bases and J lost 1, with 16 bases in between. Looked up from germline, CDR1 is SNHLY and CDR2 is FYNNEI. The CDR3 bases are TGTGCCAGCAGGGCAGGGGAATTGGGGAGCAATCAGCCCCAGCATTCT. It codes for CASRAGELGSNQPQHS.

V usage is TRBV6-6 and J usage is TRBJ2-7, with TRBD2 identical over 9 bases. The trim removed 6 bases at V and 2 bases at J, leaving 5 bases unmatched. This CDR3 is built from 14 residues. The germline V gene encodes CDR1 MNHNY and CDR2 SVGAGI (reference sequence). The chain's CDR3 is CASRATSGAYEQYF. DNA for the CDR3: TGTGCCAGCAGAGCGACTAGCGGAGCCTACGAGCAGTACTTC.

The chain uses TRBV12-3 or TRBV12-4 and TRBJ2-3; 9 bases are shared with TRBD2. V dropped 2 bases and J dropped 2; count of bases not matched to a gene: 5. This CDR3 comprises 16 residues. In DNA form, the CDR3 reads TGTGCCAGCAGTTTATCGGTAGCGGGAGCCACAGATACGCAGTATTTT. It yields the protein CASSLSVAGATDTQYF.

Notes on this clonotype: One junction end does not reproduce the germline sequence, and a read error may be involved. The J gene is TRBJ2-7, the V gene TRBV4-1; D possibly matches TRBD1 or TRBD2 (6 bases each). This CDR3 has 14 residues. Germline lookup yields CDR1 MGHRA and CDR2 YSYEKL. The CDR3 is CACSHTGRTYEQYF. CDR3 in DNA: TGCGCCTGCAGCCATACAGGGAGGACCTACGAGCAGTACTTC.

With regard to this clonotype: It may be a read error: a sequence one base away is much more abundant. Given the absence of the conserved phenylalanine or tryptophan at the CDR3 end, a read error is likely. The chain has TRBV5-1 and TRBJ2-3; D ambiguous. The CDR3 is 14 amino acids. The germline V and J ends were trimmed by 0 bases and 4 bases, with 9 bases remaining between them. Germline V lookup: CDR1 SGHRS, CDR2 YFSETQ. CDR3 nucleotide sequence: TGCGCCAGCAGCTTGGTCCTAATGCCAGATACGCAGTATATT. Translation gives CASSLVLMPDTQYI.

The chain recombines TRBV6-2 or TRBV6-3 with TRBJ1-1; 8 nucleotides align to TRBD1. J lost 5 bases, V lost 3 bases, and 8 bases had no gene match. The CDR3 contains 15 residues. Germline CDR1 MNHEY, CDR2 SVGEGT. The CDR3 loop is CASSYGTGTVTEAFF. CDR3 bases: TGTGCCAGCAGTTATGGGACAGGAACAGTAACTGAAGCTTTCTTT.

This clonotype was picked up many times. The J gene is TRBJ1-2, the V gene TRBV29-1; TRBD1 might be the D (6 bases). The CDR3 totals 14 residues. Per the germline V gene, CDR1 is SQVTM and CDR2 is ANQGSEA. The germline V and J ends were trimmed by 5 bases and 4 bases, with 17 bases remaining between them. CDR3 sequence reads: CSVPMDRMVYGYTF. The CDR3 region has the DNA TGCAGCGTTCCGATGGACAGAATGGTCTATGGCTACACCTTC.

The chain couples TRBV20-1 to TRBJ2-5; D gene ambiguous. In germline, CDR1 is DFQATT, CDR2 SNEGSKA (reference sequence). V was shortened by 2 bases and J by 5 bases, with 9 bases between the two germline ends. The CDR3 extends over 12 amino acids. DNA for the CDR3: TGCAGTGCTAGACTAGAAGTGGAGACCCAGTACTTC. Translated: CSARLEVETQYF.

The gene calls are TRBV6-5 and TRBJ1-1; D is unresolved. The germline V and J ends were trimmed by 2 bases and 2 bases, with 9 bases remaining between them. CDR3 length equals 14 residues. Germline lookup yields CDR1 MNHEY and CDR2 SVGAGI. CDR3 in amino acids: CASSYRELNTEAFF. The CDR3 bases are TGTGCCAGCAGTTACAGGGAACTAAACACTGAAGCTTTCTTT.

The V and J genes are TRBV9 and TRBJ2-3; D is perhaps TRBD1 (6 bases). This CDR3 is 15 amino acids long. V was pared by 4 bases and J by 2 bases, with 14 bases between. Germline loops: CDR1 SGDLS, CDR2 YYNGEE. The CDR3 sequence is CASSRTQGPTDTQYF. The CDR3 region has the DNA TGTGCCAGCAGCCGTACACAGGGTCCCACAGATACGCAGTATTTT.

The V gene is TRBV12-3 or TRBV12-4, the J gene TRBJ2-3; TRBD1 matches 9 bases. With V trimmed by 6 bases and J by 3 bases, 10 bases remained unmatched. The CDR3 runs 16 residues. CDR3 amino acids: CASRSASGTGTDTQYF. As DNA, the CDR3 is TGTGCCAGCAGGTCCGCCTCCGGGACAGGGACAGATACGCAGTATTTT.

Concerning this clonotype itself: A read error is possible here, since a much larger clone lies one base away. The rearrangement links TRBV30 to TRBJ1-5; the D gene is possibly TRBD1 (5 bases). The V end was cut by 4 bases, the J end by 7 bases, with 17 bases between. This CDR3 has 14 residues. Germline CDR1 and CDR2: GTSNPN and SVGIG (reference sequence). The CDR3 DNA reads TGTGCCTGGACGGGGGGAGTGCCAGGGCAGCCCCAGCATTTT. It encodes CAWTGGVPGQPQHF.

This clonotype was recorded many times. The V gene is TRBV9, the J gene TRBJ1-5; possible D gene TRBD1, 5 bases. Germline CDR1 is SGDLS and CDR2 is YYNGEE. The ends were cut back, 5 bases at V and 6 bases at J, with 18 bases in the middle. The CDR3 contains 15 residues. CDR3 residues: CASSLSGLVSQPQHF. The CDR3 coding sequence is TGTGCCAGCAGTCTCTCAGGGTTGGTCTCTCAGCCCCAGCATTTT.

The sample holds many counts of this clonotype. The V and J genes are TRBV2 and TRBJ1-5; possible D gene TRBD1, 5 bases. This CDR3 contains 15 residues. The V and J ends lost 3 bases and 5 bases respectively, with 14 bases between them. Looked up from germline, CDR1 is SNHLY and CDR2 is FYNNEI. The CDR3: CASSEAVGVHQPQHF. CDR3 coding DNA: TGTGCCAGCAGTGAGGCCGTAGGGGTTCATCAGCCCCAGCATTTT.

This clonotype was recorded only once. Since a much larger clone is just one base distant, this may be a read error. The genes are TRBV4-3 and TRBJ1-1; D is unclear. The CDR3 runs 13 residues. Germline CDR1 is LGHNA and CDR2 is YSLEER. CDR3 sequence reads: CASSSNPTNEALF. The CDR3 DNA follows: TGCGCCAGCAGCAGTAATCCTACGAATGAAGCTTTATTT.

About this clonotype itself: This may stem from a read error, because a much larger clone lies one nucleotide away. J is TRBJ2-7 and V is TRBV7-9; D may be TRBD1 (6 bases). Looked up from germline, CDR1 is SEHNR and CDR2 is FQNEAQ (reference sequence). The CDR3 extends over 11 amino acids. CDR3 residues: CARSPLQGPLF. The CDR3 nucleotides are TGTGCCCGCAGCCCCCTACAGGGACCTCTCTTC.